One and the same sample provided the 23 T cell receptor beta chains below, sequenced in a study of T cells in Graves' hyperthyroidism and ophthalmopathy. Researchers amplified the TCR beta CDR3 regions from RNA transcripts. RT-PCR in the first round (using the HTBI primer set) targeted the TCR CDR3. From the multiplex PCR reads, TCRdb called clonotypes with MiXCR, one entry per CDR3 protein. There are some 180,000 distinct CDR3 sequences in the sample; 17% occur only once, and about 50% lies in the top ten. The sample consisted of blood. The source of these receptors is a woman aged 50 to 60 with Graves' hyperthyroidism.

This clonotype showed up many times. The chain links TRBV5-1 to TRBJ2-7; the match to TRBD1 covers 9 bases. Germline trimming cut 4 bases from V and 3 bases from J; bases unmatched to any gene: 11. The germline gives CDR1 SGHRS, CDR2 YFSETQ. This CDR3 has 16 amino acids. The CDR3 DNA reads TGCGCCAGCAGCACCACTGGGGACAGGGCGTACTACGAGCAGTACTTC. It is translated as CASSTTGDRAYYEQYF.

This clonotype occurred many times. The V call is TRBV30, the J call TRBJ1-3; tentatively, D is TRBD1 (5 bases). This CDR3 has 14 residues. V lost 3 bases and J lost 4, with 13 bases in between. CDR1 and CDR2 (germline): GTSNPN, SVGIG (reference sequence). The CDR3 DNA follows: TGTGCCTGGAGAGGGGATTCATCCGGAAACACCATATATTTT. Its protein product is CAWRGDSSGNTIYF.

This clonotype was recorded many times. For the CDR3, the DNA is TGCAGTGCTCCGAGACCGGGTAACACTGAAGCTTTCTTT. This codes for CSAPRPGNTEAFF. This chain uses TRBV20-1 with TRBJ1-1; no definite D call. The V gene's germline CDR1 is DFQATT and CDR2 SNEGSKA (reference sequence). This CDR3 spans 13 amino acids. V was clipped by 5 bases and J by 2 bases, with 12 bases between them.

The genes are TRBV20-1 and TRBJ1-5, with unresolved D. The length of the CDR3 is 10 residues. The V end lost 4 bases, the J end lost 9 bases, and 7 bases lay between the germline ends. Germline V gene lookup returns CDR1 DFQATT and CDR2 SNEGSKA (reference sequence). The CDR3 sequence: CSATEWPQHF. CDR3 DNA: TGCAGTGCTACCGAGTGGCCCCAGCATTTT.

This clonotype occurred many times. The chain joins TRBV24-1 to TRBJ1-5; the D is unclear. Germline V CDR1 and CDR2: KGHDR, SFDVKD. This CDR3 has 12 residues. With 4 bases removed from V and 4 bases from J, the gap between germline ends came to 4 bases. In DNA, the CDR3 is TGTGCCACCAGTGAGGGGAATCAGCCCCAGCATTTT. This codes for CATSEGNQPQHF.

This clonotype was recorded many times. The chain carries TRBV7-3 and TRBJ2-6; 9 bases fit TRBD1. The trim removed 5 bases at V and 4 bases at J, leaving 3 bases unmatched. Germline CDR1 reads SGHTA; CDR2 reads FQGTGA. The CDR3 has 15 residues. The CDR3 coding sequence is TGTGCCAGCAGCGGACAGGGGAGCGGGGCCAACGTCCTGACTTTC. This codes for CASSGQGSGANVLTF.

This clonotype was seen only a few times. V is TRBV30 and J is TRBJ2-6, with D unclear. In germline, CDR1 is GTSNPN, CDR2 SVGIG (reference sequence). The CDR3 covers 13 residues. Trimming removed 0 bases from V and 1 base from J, with 1 base in between. The CDR3 spells CAWSVSGANVLTF. The CDR3 DNA follows: TGTGCCTGGAGTGTTTCTGGGGCCAACGTCCTGACTTTC.

This clonotype was observed at least ten times. The chain is built from TRBV20-1 and TRBJ2-7, with a tentative D call TRBD2 (6 bases). Looked up from germline, CDR1 is DFQATT and CDR2 is SNEGSKA (reference sequence). The V end was cut by 1 base, the J end by 3 bases, with 13 bases between. The CDR3 has 14 residues. The CDR3 protein is CSARVSGGDYEQYF. The CDR3 region has the DNA TGCAGTGCTAGAGTTAGCGGAGGAGACTACGAGCAGTACTTC.

This clonotype appeared a few times. A read error may be the cause here, since a much bigger clone is one base away. The V call is TRBV7-3, the J call TRBJ2-7; no reliable D call. The CDR3 is 13 residues long. Per germline, CDR1 SGHTA and CDR2 FQGTGA. V was shortened by 3 bases and J by 7 bases, with 13 bases between the two germline ends. The CDR3 loop reads CASSFYPNDEQYF. CDR3 in DNA: TGTGCCAGCAGCTTTTATCCCAACGATGAGCAGTACTTC.

This clonotype was counted at least ten times. The chain employs TRBV30 and TRBJ1-1, with D unclear. V dropped 0 bases and J dropped 5 bases, with 16 bases sitting between them. Germline values: CDR1 GTSNPN, CDR2 SVGIG (reference sequence). The CDR3 runs to 15 residues. As DNA, the CDR3 is TGTGCCTGGAGTGTAAATGGTAAAGGAACAACTGAAGCTTTCTTT. It codes for CAWSVNGKGTTEAFF.

This clonotype was counted at least ten times. The chain links TRBV7-9 to TRBJ2-7; TRBD1 agrees at 7 bases. CDR1 is SEHNR, CDR2 FQNEAQ, per germline (reference sequence). V lost 5 bases and J lost 1; bases outside the gene matches: 5. This CDR3 contains 14 residues. CDR3 nucleotide sequence: TGTGCCAGCAGCGCGACGACAGGGTCCTACGAGCAGTACTTC. Translation: CASSATTGSYEQYF.

The genes are TRBV5-1 and TRBJ1-5; TRBD1 matches at 9 bases. The CDR3 has 14 residues. V gave up 4 bases and J gave up 5 bases; unmatched junction bases: 4. The V gene's germline CDR1 is SGHRS and CDR2 YFSETQ. CDR3 sequence reads: CASSVGQGDQPQHF. The CDR3 nucleotides read TGCGCCAGCAGCGTGGGACAGGGAGATCAGCCCCAGCATTTT.

This clonotype was detected ten times or more. The chain employs TRBV28 and TRBJ2-5; 8 nucleotides line up with TRBD2. CDR3 length: 16 residues. Trimming took 0 bases from V and 12 from J; bases not matched to a gene: 15. The germline CDR1 and CDR2 sequences are MDHEN and SYDVKM. The CDR3 DNA reads TGTGCCAGCAGTTTATGGGGGGGTGCTAGCGGGTTAGCGGAGTACTTC. Its protein is CASSLWGGASGLAEYF. Complete variable domain (other parts from reference TRBV28 and TRBJ2-5): DVKVTQSSRYLVKRTGEKVFLECVQDMDHENMFWYRQDPGLGLRLIYFSYDVKMKEKGDIPEGYSVSREKKERFSLILESASTNQTSMYLCASSLWGGASGLAEYFGPGTRLLVL.

Only a few counts were recorded for this clonotype. V and J are TRBV12-5 and TRBJ2-1; 7 positions agree with TRBD2. After removal of 3 bases from V and 5 bases from J, the junction contained 1 base not matched to a gene. The CDR3 has 13 residues. Germline V CDR1 and CDR2: LGHNT, FRNRAP. The CDR3 sequence: CASGLAGNNEQFF. The CDR3 region has the DNA TGTGCTAGTGGTTTAGCGGGAAACAATGAGCAGTTCTTC.

The chain couples TRBV12-3 or TRBV12-4 to TRBJ2-1, with TRBD2 matching over 10 bases. The CDR3 runs to 15 residues. Germline trimming cut 5 bases from V and 5 bases from J; bases unmatched to any gene: 6. The CDR3 sequence: CASSPSGTSDNEQFF. CDR3 DNA: TGTGCCAGCAGTCCCAGTGGGACTAGCGACAATGAGCAGTTCTTC.

At least ten counts were recorded for this clonotype. V is TRBV11-3 and J is TRBJ2-5; 7 bases line up with TRBD2. V gave up 5 bases and J gave up 5 bases; unmatched junction bases: 5. CDR1 and CDR2 (germline): SGHNT, YENEEA. CDR3 length: 13 residues. The CDR3 DNA reads TGTGCCAGCAGCCTGCAGGGAGGGGAGACCCAGTACTTC. This encodes CASSLQGGETQYF.

The rearrangement joins TRBV7-3 to TRBJ2-5, with 7 bases aligning to TRBD1. J was trimmed by 5 bases and V by 5 bases; bases with no gene match: 8. Germline lookup yields CDR1 SGHTA and CDR2 FQGTGA. The CDR3 has 14 residues. The CDR3 loop reads CASSQTGAGETQYF. The CDR3 nucleotides read TGTGCCAGCAGCCAAACAGGGGCTGGGGAGACCCAGTACTTC. Looking up the rest from reference TRBV7-3 and TRBJ2-5 gives the full variable domain: GAGVSQTPSNKVTEKGKYVELRCDPISGHTALYWYRQSLGQGPEFLIYFQGTGAADDSGLPNDRFFAVRPEGSVSTLKIQRTERGDSAVYLCASSQTGAGETQYFGPGTRLLVL.

The chain carries TRBV24-1 and TRBJ2-3, with 8 bases matching TRBD2. The J segment lost 3 bases and the V segment lost 3 bases, leaving 7 bases of the junction unmatched. CDR1 KGHDR and CDR2 SFDVKD come from the germline V gene. The CDR3 runs 16 residues. Written as DNA, the CDR3 is TGTGCCACCAGTGATCCAGCCGGGAGGGGAACAGATACGCAGTATTTT. Protein: CATSDPAGRGTDTQYF.

This clonotype was counted only a few times. The chain carries TRBV20-1 and TRBJ1-4; D is perhaps TRBD1 (5 bases). V was trimmed by 4 bases and J by 5 bases, leaving 11 bases between them. This CDR3 is 13 amino acids long. CDR1 is DFQATT and CDR2 is SNEGSKA in the germline V gene (reference sequence). CDR3 residues: CSAIVRANEKLFF. CDR3 nucleotide sequence: TGCAGTGCTATAGTCAGGGCAAATGAAAAACTGTTTTTT.

The table lists this clonotype with many counts. The V call is TRBV11-1, the J call TRBJ2-3; TRBD2 agrees at 9 bases. The CDR3 loop spans 15 amino acids. V shed 4 bases and J 6 bases; nucleotides not matched to a gene: 8. Germline CDR1 and CDR2: SGHAT and FQDESV (reference sequence). The CDR3 region is CASSSVAGVGDTQYF. In DNA, the CDR3 is TGTGCCAGCAGCTCGGTAGCGGGAGTAGGGGATACGCAGTATTTT.

This clonotype was seen at least ten times. The chain uses TRBV12-3 or TRBV12-4 and TRBJ2-5, with D possibly called TRBD1 or TRBD2 (5 bases each). V lost 2 bases, J lost 1 base, and 23 bases lay in between. The CDR3 loop spans 19 amino acids. Here the CDR3 reads CASSLPGNRRVLFQETQYF. CDR3 DNA sequence: TGTGCCAGCAGTTTACCGGGCAACAGGCGGGTCCTTTTCCAAGAGACCCAGTACTTC.

The chain links TRBV7-6 to TRBJ2-5; D may be TRBD1 or TRBD2 (5 bases each). Germline V CDR1 and CDR2: SGHVS, FNYEAQ. This CDR3 has 15 amino acids. Trimming left V 1 base short and J 1 base short, with 10 bases between. CDR3: CASSLGTGTQETQYF. The CDR3 DNA follows: TGTGCCAGCAGCTTAGGCACCGGGACCCAAGAGACCCAGTACTTC. Combining the CDR3 with reference TRBV7-6 and TRBJ2-5 gives the whole variable domain GAGVSQSPRYKVTKRGQDVALRCDPISGHVSLYWYRQALGQGPEFLTYFNYEAQQDKSGLPNDRFSAERPEGSISTLTIQRTEQRDSAMYRCASSLGTGTQETQYFGPGTRLLVL.

In this sample, this clonotype turned up many times. V gene TRBV6-1 combines with J gene TRBJ2-7, with TRBD1 matching 8 bases. In germline, CDR1 is MNHNS, CDR2 SASEGT. The CDR3 loop spans 13 amino acids. The V segment lost 7 bases and the J segment 3 bases; nucleotides outside the gene matches: 5. CDR3 coding DNA: TGTGCCAGCAACGACAGGGGAGGCTACGAGCAGTACTTC. This gives the protein CASNDRGGYEQYF.